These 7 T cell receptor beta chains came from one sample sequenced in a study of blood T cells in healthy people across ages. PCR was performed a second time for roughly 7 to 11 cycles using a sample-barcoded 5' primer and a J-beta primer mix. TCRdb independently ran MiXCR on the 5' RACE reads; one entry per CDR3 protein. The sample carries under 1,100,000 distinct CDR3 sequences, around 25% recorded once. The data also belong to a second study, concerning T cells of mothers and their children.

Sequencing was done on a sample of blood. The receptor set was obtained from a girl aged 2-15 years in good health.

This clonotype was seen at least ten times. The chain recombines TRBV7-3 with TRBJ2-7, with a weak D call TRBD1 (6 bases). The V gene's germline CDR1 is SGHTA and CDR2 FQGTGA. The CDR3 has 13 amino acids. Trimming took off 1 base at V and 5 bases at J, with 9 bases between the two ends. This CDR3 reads CASSLIAGDEQYF. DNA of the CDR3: TGTGCCAGCAGCTTAATCGCAGGGGACGAGCAGTACTTC.

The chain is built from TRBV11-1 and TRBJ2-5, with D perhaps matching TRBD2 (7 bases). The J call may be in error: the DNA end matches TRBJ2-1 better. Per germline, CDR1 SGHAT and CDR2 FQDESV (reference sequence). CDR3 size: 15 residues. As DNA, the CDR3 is TGTGCCAGCAGCTTTGGCGGGGGCCCCCCGGATGAGCAGTTCTTC. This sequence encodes CASSFGGGPPDEQFF.

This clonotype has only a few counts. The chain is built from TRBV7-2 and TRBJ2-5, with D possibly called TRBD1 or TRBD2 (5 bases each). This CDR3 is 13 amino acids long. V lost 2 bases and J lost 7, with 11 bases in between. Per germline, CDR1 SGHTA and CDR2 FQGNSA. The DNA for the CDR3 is TGTGCCAGCAGCTTACGGGGTGGGGGGACCCAGTACTTC. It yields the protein CASSLRGGGTQYF.

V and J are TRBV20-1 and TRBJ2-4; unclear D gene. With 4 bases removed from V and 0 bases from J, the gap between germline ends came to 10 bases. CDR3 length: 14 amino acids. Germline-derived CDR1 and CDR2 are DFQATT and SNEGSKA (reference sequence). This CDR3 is CSANKDVAKNIQYF. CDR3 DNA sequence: TGCAGTGCTAATAAGGACGTAGCCAAAAACATTCAGTACTTC.

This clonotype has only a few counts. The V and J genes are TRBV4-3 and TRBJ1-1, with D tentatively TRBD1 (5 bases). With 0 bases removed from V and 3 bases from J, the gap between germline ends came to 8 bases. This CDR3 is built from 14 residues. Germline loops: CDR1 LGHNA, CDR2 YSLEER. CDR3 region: CASSQDPGDTEAFF. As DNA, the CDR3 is TGCGCCAGCAGCCAAGACCCGGGGGACACTGAAGCTTTCTTT.

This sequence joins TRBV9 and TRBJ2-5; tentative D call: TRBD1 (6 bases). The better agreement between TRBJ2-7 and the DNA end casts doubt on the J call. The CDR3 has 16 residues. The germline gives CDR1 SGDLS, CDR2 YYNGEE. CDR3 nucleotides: TGTGCCAGCAGCGTAGGGTGGCAGGGGTTCTCCTACGAGCAGTACTTC. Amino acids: CASSVGWQGFSYEQYF.

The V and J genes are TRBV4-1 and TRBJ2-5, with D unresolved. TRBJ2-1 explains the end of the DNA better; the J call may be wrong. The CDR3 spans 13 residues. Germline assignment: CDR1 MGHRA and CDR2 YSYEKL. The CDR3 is CASSQDLTGEQFF. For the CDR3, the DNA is TGCGCCAGCAGCCAAGATCTTACCGGAGAGCAGTTCTTC.